This T cell receptor (beta chain) was captured by sequencing in a study of cytomegalovirus exposure and HLA in healthy donors. A remark on this clone: As yet, its antigen is unknown.

It was with 60 Vbeta and 13 Jbeta primers that the PCR ran. The repertoire was sequenced with immunoSEQ multiplex PCR; TCRdb's copy has only in-frame clones and lacks some. There are approximately 84,000 clones in the sample; 60% to 80% occur only once, and approximately 2.3% lies in the top ten. Points from the study as a whole: Sequencing depth roughly uniform across donors was assumed in presence/absence analyses.

Germline assignment: CDR1 MNHNS and CDR2 SASEGT. Trimming took off 1 base at V and 5 bases at J, with 11 bases between the two ends. The CDR3 is 14 residues long. The receptor comes from a man in his forties or fifties in good health and CMV-seronegative. V usage is TRBV6-1 and J usage is TRBJ1-1; D might be TRBD1 (6 bases). What was sequenced was PBMCs. The CDR3 nucleotides read TGTGCCAGCAGTGAAGGGGGGCGCGGAACTGAAGCTTTCTTT. Translating gives CASSEGGRGTEAFF.